This T cell receptor (beta chain) was observed in a study of identical twins. The V gene lost 6 bases and the J gene lost 2 bases, with 11 bases spanning the gap. This CDR3 spans 13 amino acids. MiXCR, applied by TCRdb to the 5' RACE reads, yields one record per CDR3 protein. The profile covers approximately 670,000 distinct CDR3 sequences, with around 5.7% appearing a single time and about 1.8% taken by the ten largest. The chain combines TRBV12-3 or TRBV12-4 with TRBJ2-7; tentative D call: TRBD1 (5 bases). Material for sequencing was naive T cells sorted from blood. This receptor was identified in a man aged 18 to 29 in good health. This CDR3 reads CASSRQRTYEQYF. CDR3 nucleotides: TGTGCCAGCAGCCGACAGAGGACCTACGAGCAGTACTTC.